This record looks at one TCR beta chain sequence and its context. From the 5' RACE reads, TCRdb called clonotypes with MiXCR, one entry per CDR3 protein. The sample lists some 190,000 distinct CDR3 sequences, around 15% seen once, with around 40% in the top ten. The data are from a study of identical twins. Only healthy Caucasians were enrolled as donors. The CDR3 is made up of 15 amino acids. The V end lost 9 bases, the J end lost 3 bases, and 18 bases lay between the germline ends. CDR1 and CDR2 from the germline V gene are LNHDA and SQIVND (reference sequence). Another study also made use of these data, one on T cells expressing NK-cell markers. This second study says: CD3+CD56+NKG2C+, CD3+CD56+NKG2C- and CD3+CD56-NKG2C+ T cells, once sorted, supplied the TCR beta repertoires. One of the eight sequenced donors was seronegative, whereas the other seven were HCMV-seropositive. Whether the expanded NKG2C+ T cell clones recognized HCMV remained unclear.

The TCR sequence derives from a woman between 18 and 29 years old in good health. The rearrangement links TRBV19 to TRBJ2-4; the D gene is possibly TRBD1 (5 bases). The sample comprised CD8+ T cells sorted from blood. In DNA form, the CDR3 reads TGTGCCAGAGTAAAGAGACAGAAAATCAAAAACATTCAGTACTTC. Amino acids: CARVKRQKIKNIQYF.